These T cell receptor beta chains were read from a single sample in a study of blood T cell repertoires in COVID-19. Assay: immunoSEQ multiplex PCR; the TCRdb copy retains only in-frame clones and omits some. Seen here are some 200,000 clones, 81% observed once, and the top ten hold approximately 10%. Specimen: peripheral blood. These receptors all come from a woman in her forties with COVID-19, enrolled during active disease. Each CDR3 is given with its conserved first and last residue. Fields, in order: CDR3 length, J gene, V gene, clone size, D gene, CDR3 protein, CDR3 DNA. D genes are given only for firm matches. Not all rows give a size; the values are once, few, many and, for expanded clones, a class.

length: 17
J: TRBJ2-1
V: TRBV11-2
size: .
D: TRBD2
CDR3: CASSLRAGTSGPGEQFF
DNA: TGTGCCAGCAGCCTAAGGGCCGGGACTAGCGGTCCGGGTGAGCAGTTCTTC

length: 14
J: TRBJ2-3
V: TRBV2
size: few
D: TRBD2
CDR3: CASSDGGRSDTQYF
DNA: TGTGCCAGCAGTGACGGCGGGAGATCAGATACGCAGTATTTT

length: 14
J: TRBJ2-1
V: TRBV3-1/TRBV3-2
size: .
D: TRBD2
CDR3: CASSPLAGAGEQFF
DNA: TGTGCCAGCAGCCCTCTAGCGGGAGCAGGTGAGCAGTTCTTC

length: 10
J: TRBJ1-2
V: TRBV20-1
size: .
D: .
CDR3: CSARESSYTF
DNA: TGCAGTGCTAGAGAATCAAGCTACACCTTC

length: 15
J: TRBJ1-2
V: TRBV19
size: .
D: TRBD1
CDR3: CASSERTGVNYGYTF
DNA: TGTGCCAGTAGTGAAAGGACAGGGGTTAACTATGGCTACACCTTC

length: 15
J: TRBJ1-3
V: TRBV12-5
size: .
D: .
CDR3: CASYGRGAAGNTIYF
DNA: TGTGCTAGTTACGGGAGGGGGGCCGCTGGAAACACCATATATTTT

length: 15
J: TRBJ2-3
V: TRBV6-1
size: .
D: TRBD2
CDR3: CASSGASGGWDTQYF
DNA: TGTGCCAGCAGTGGAGCTAGCGGGGGCTGGGATACGCAGTATTTT

length: 14
J: TRBJ1-1
V: TRBV18
size: .
D: .
CDR3: CASSPNVGATEAFF
DNA: TGTGCCAGCTCACCAAATGTAGGGGCCACTGAAGCTTTCTTT

length: 15
J: TRBJ1-3
V: TRBV18
size: few
D: TRBD1
CDR3: CASSLLQGTGNTIYF
DNA: TGTGCCAGCTCACTGTTACAGGGGACTGGAAACACCATATATTTT

length: 13
J: TRBJ2-2
V: TRBV30
size: .
D: .
CDR3: CAWSTDYTGELFF
DNA: TGTGCCTGGAGTACGGACTACACCGGGGAGCTGTTTTTT

length: 16
J: TRBJ1-1
V: TRBV6-1
size: .
D: .
CDR3: CASREQYPGGGAEAFF
DNA: TGTGCCAGCAGGGAACAATACCCGGGGGGTGGTGCTGAAGCTTTCTTT

length: 13
J: TRBJ2-3
V: TRBV2
size: few
D: .
CDR3: CASSPLSTDTQYF
DNA: TGTGCCAGCAGTCCCCTATCCACAGATACGCAGTATTTT

length: 18
J: TRBJ2-4
V: TRBV28
size: .
D: TRBD2
CDR3: CASSWGLAGTIAKNIQYF
DNA: TGTGCCAGCAGCTGGGGACTAGCGGGAACTATAGCCAAAAACATTCAGTACTTC

length: 11
J: TRBJ1-1
V: TRBV20-1
size: once
D: TRBD1
CDR3: CRGQGGTEAFF
DNA: TGCAGGGGACAGGGGGGCACTGAAGCTTTCTTT

length: 14
J: TRBJ1-3
V: TRBV7-8
size: few
D: TRBD1
CDR3: CASNTDRAGNTIYF
DNA: TGTGCCAGCAACACGGACAGGGCCGGAAACACCATATATTTT

length: 15
J: TRBJ2-7
V: TRBV19
size: .
D: TRBD1
CDR3: CASSSTGTATYAQYF
DNA: TGTGCCAGTAGTTCCACCGGGACAGCAACCTACGCGCAGTACTTC

length: 15
J: TRBJ1-1
V: TRBV28
size: .
D: TRBD1
CDR3: CASSVAGTGAPEAFF
DNA: TGTGCCAGCAGTGTAGCCGGGACAGGGGCCCCTGAAGCTTTCTTT

length: 15
J: TRBJ2-2
V: TRBV5-4
size: .
D: .
CDR3: CASRPTGQNTGELFF
DNA: TGTGCCAGCAGGCCAACGGGACAGAACACCGGGGAGCTGTTTTTT

length: 14
J: TRBJ2-7
V: TRBV14
size: .
D: TRBD2
CDR3: CASSLIAGVYEQYF
DNA: TGTGCCAGCAGCTTGATAGCGGGGGTCTACGAGCAGTACTTC

length: 15
J: TRBJ2-3
V: TRBV7-3
size: few
D: .
CDR3: CASSLVGGPTDTQYF
DNA: TGTGCCAGCAGCTTAGTGGGGGGGCCCACAGATACGCAGTATTTT

length: 14
J: TRBJ2-2
V: TRBV18
size: .
D: .
CDR3: CASSPGTRSGELFF
DNA: TGTGCCAGCTCACCGGGGACACGGTCCGGGGAGCTGTTTTTT

length: 17
J: TRBJ2-3
V: TRBV27
size: .
D: TRBD2
CDR3: CASSQHGTSGYTDTQYF
DNA: TGTGCCAGCAGCCAACACGGGACTAGCGGGTACACAGATACGCAGTATTTT

length: 19
J: TRBJ1-6
V: TRBV7-6
size: .
D: TRBD1
CDR3: CASSLAPPGQGTGGSPLHF
DNA: TGTGCCAGCAGCTTAGCGCCCCCGGGACAGGGTACCGGGGGTTCACCCCTCCACTTT

length: 12
J: TRBJ1-5
V: TRBV6-5
size: .
D: .
CDR3: CATEVSNQPQHF
DNA: TGTGCCACCGAGGTGAGCAATCAGCCCCAGCATTTT

length: 16
J: TRBJ2-1
V: TRBV5-4
size: .
D: TRBD2
CDR3: CASSPPGGRTYNEQFF
DNA: TGTGCCAGCAGCCCCCCGGGGGGTCGGACCTACAATGAGCAGTTCTTC

length: 15
J: TRBJ2-1
V: TRBV2
size: .
D: TRBD2
CDR3: CASSDQREKRDEQFF
DNA: TGTGCCAGCAGTGATCAGCGGGAGAAAAGGGATGAGCAGTTCTTC

length: 13
J: TRBJ1-2
V: TRBV18
size: .
D: .
CDR3: CASSRTGGGGYTF
DNA: TGTGCCAGCTCACGGACTGGTGGAGGTGGCTACACCTTC

length: 15
J: TRBJ1-3
V: TRBV7-2
size: .
D: .
CDR3: CASTHEGSAGNTIYF
DNA: TGTGCCAGCACCCATGAGGGATCGGCTGGAAACACCATATATTTT

length: 16
J: TRBJ2-3
V: TRBV4-1
size: .
D: .
CDR3: CASSQDFPGNTDTQYF
DNA: TGCGCCAGCAGCCAAGATTTTCCGGGTAACACAGATACGCAGTATTTT

length: 14
J: TRBJ2-1
V: TRBV9
size: .
D: TRBD2
CDR3: CASNPTGGTDEQFF
DNA: TGTGCCAGCAACCCGACGGGGGGGACGGATGAGCAGTTCTTC

length: 14
J: TRBJ2-3
V: TRBV7-3
size: .
D: TRBD1
CDR3: CASSLTGGTDTQYF
DNA: TGTGCCAGCAGCTTGACAGGGGGCACAGATACGCAGTATTTT

length: 15
J: TRBJ1-4
V: TRBV9
size: once
D: .
CDR3: CASSVGGSTNEKLFF
DNA: TGTGCCAGCAGCGTAGGAGGGTCAACTAATGAAAAACTGTTTTTT

length: 16
J: TRBJ2-4
V: TRBV3-1/TRBV3-2
size: .
D: TRBD2
CDR3: CASSQEPQGGRNIQYF
DNA: TGTGCCAGCAGCCAAGAGCCGCAGGGAGGGAGGAACATTCAGTACTTC

length: 12
J: TRBJ1-3
V: TRBV30
size: .
D: .
CDR3: CAWSYSGNTIYF
DNA: TGTGCCTGGAGTTACTCTGGAAACACCATATATTTT

length: 13
J: TRBJ1-1
V: TRBV30
size: .
D: .
CDR3: CACVRIGVTEAFF
DNA: TGTGCCTGCGTTCGTATAGGGGTCACTGAAGCTTTCTTT

length: 12
J: TRBJ2-1
V: TRBV5-6
size: .
D: .
CDR3: CASSFGESEQFF
DNA: TGTGCCAGCAGCTTTGGAGAGTCTGAGCAGTTCTTC

length: 11
J: TRBJ1-2
V: TRBV29-1
size: .
D: TRBD1
CDR3: CSATGTWGYTF
DNA: TGCAGCGCGACAGGGACCTGGGGCTACACCTTC

length: 15
J: TRBJ1-1
V: TRBV10-1
size: .
D: TRBD1
CDR3: CASSESGQGRTEAFF
DNA: TGCGCCAGCAGTGAGTCCGGACAGGGGCGGACTGAAGCTTTCTTT

length: 14
J: TRBJ2-1
V: TRBV5-6
size: .
D: .
CDR3: CASSSAGTAHEQFF
DNA: TGTGCCAGCAGCTCAGCGGGTACCGCTCATGAGCAGTTCTTC

length: 15
J: TRBJ2-3
V: TRBV19
size: .
D: .
CDR3: CASSRLVTSTDTQYF
DNA: TGTGCCAGTAGTCGACTAGTAACTAGCACAGATACGCAGTATTTT

length: 12
J: TRBJ1-2
V: TRBV10-1
size: few
D: .
CDR3: CASASTEGEAHF
DNA: TGCGCCAGCGCAAGTACGGAGGGAGAGGCTCACTTC

length: 15
J: TRBJ2-3
V: TRBV6-5
size: .
D: TRBD1
CDR3: CASSRTGADTDTQYF
DNA: TGTGCCAGCAGTCGGACAGGGGCGGACACAGATACGCAGTATTTT

length: 14
J: TRBJ1-4
V: TRBV2
size: .
D: .
CDR3: CASRRRGLGEKLFF
DNA: TGTGCCAGCAGGAGGCGGGGGCTTGGGGAAAAACTGTTTTTT

length: 15
J: TRBJ2-1
V: TRBV27
size: .
D: .
CDR3: CASSFTRLVYNEQFF
DNA: TGTGCCAGCAGTTTCACGCGACTAGTCTACAATGAGCAGTTCTTC

length: 12
J: TRBJ1-2
V: TRBV6-5
size: .
D: .
CDR3: CASSYRGYGYTF
DNA: TGTGCCAGCAGTTATAGGGGGTATGGCTACACCTTC

length: 13
J: TRBJ1-6
V: TRBV12-3/TRBV12-4
size: .
D: .
CDR3: CASWGGDFSPLHF
DNA: TGTGCCAGTTGGGGGGGGGACTTTTCACCCCTCCACTTT

length: 12
J: TRBJ2-5
V: TRBV6-5
size: .
D: .
CDR3: CASSMGRETQYF
DNA: TGTGCCAGCAGTATGGGGCGAGAGACCCAGTACTTC

length: 12
J: TRBJ2-7
V: TRBV28
size: .
D: TRBD2
CDR3: CASSSTSDEQYF
DNA: TGTGCCAGCAGCTCGACTAGCGACGAGCAGTACTTC

length: 16
J: TRBJ1-5
V: TRBV28
size: .
D: .
CDR3: CASSLGRGGSNQPQHF
DNA: TGTGCCAGCAGTTTGGGAAGGGGAGGTAGCAATCAGCCCCAGCATTTT

length: 16
J: TRBJ2-2
V: TRBV9
size: .
D: TRBD1
CDR3: CASSVGTGLNTGELFF
DNA: TGTGCCAGCAGCGTAGGGACAGGGCTGAACACCGGGGAGCTGTTTTTT

length: 16
J: TRBJ2-2
V: TRBV11-2
size: .
D: TRBD2
CDR3: CASSSGGRTNTGELFF
DNA: TGTGCCAGCAGCTCCGGCGGGAGGACGAACACCGGGGAGCTGTTTTTT